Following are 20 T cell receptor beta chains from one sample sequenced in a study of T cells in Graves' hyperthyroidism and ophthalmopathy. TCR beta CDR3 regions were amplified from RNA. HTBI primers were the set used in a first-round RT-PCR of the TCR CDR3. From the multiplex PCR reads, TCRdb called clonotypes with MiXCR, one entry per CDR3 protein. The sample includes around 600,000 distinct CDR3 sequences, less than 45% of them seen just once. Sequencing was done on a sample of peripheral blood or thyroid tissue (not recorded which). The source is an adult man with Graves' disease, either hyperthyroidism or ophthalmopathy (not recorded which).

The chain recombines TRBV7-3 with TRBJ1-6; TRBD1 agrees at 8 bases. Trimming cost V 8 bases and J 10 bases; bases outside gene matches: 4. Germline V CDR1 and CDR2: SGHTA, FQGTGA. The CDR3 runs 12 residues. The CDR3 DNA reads TGTGCCAGCCAGGACAGGGTATCACCCCTCCACTTT. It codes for CASQDRVSPLHF.

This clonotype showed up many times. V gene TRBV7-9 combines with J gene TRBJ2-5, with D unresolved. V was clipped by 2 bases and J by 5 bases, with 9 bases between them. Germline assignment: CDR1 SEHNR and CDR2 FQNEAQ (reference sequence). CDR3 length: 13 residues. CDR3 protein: CASSLTEYETQYF. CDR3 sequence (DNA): TGTGCCAGCAGCTTAACGGAGTACGAGACCCAGTACTTC. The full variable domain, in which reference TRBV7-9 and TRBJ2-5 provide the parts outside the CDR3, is DTGVSQNPRHKITKRGQNVTFRCDPISEHNRLYWYRQTLGQGPEFLTYFQNEAQLEKSRLLSDRFSAERPKGSFSTLEIQRTEQGDSAMYLCASSLTEYETQYFGPGTRLLVL.

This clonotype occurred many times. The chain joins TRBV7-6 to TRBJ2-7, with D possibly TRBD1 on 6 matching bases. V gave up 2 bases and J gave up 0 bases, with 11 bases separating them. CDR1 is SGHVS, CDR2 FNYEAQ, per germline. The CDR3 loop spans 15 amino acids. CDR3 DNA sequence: TGTGCCAGCAGCTTAAGGACAGCAGACTCCTACGAGCAGTACTTC. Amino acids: CASSLRTADSYEQYF. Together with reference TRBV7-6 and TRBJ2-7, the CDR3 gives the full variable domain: GAGVSQSPRYKVTKRGQDVALRCDPISGHVSLYWYRQALGQGPEFLTYFNYEAQQDKSGLPNDRFSAERPEGSISTLTIQRTEQRDSAMYRCASSLRTADSYEQYFGPGTRLTVT.

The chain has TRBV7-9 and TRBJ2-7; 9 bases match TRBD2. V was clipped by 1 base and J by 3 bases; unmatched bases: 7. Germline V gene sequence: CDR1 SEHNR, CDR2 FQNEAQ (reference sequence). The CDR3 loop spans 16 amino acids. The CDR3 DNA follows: TGTGCCAGCAGCTTAGGCGGGGGGGGGGGGAACTACGAGCAGTACTTC. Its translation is CASSLGGGGGNYEQYF.

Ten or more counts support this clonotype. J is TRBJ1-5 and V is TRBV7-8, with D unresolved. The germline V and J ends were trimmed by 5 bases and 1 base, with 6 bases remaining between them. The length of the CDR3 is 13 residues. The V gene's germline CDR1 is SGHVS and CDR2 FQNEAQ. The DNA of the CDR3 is TGTGCCAGCAGCCCACGGAGCAATCAGCCCCAGCATTTT. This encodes CASSPRSNQPQHF.

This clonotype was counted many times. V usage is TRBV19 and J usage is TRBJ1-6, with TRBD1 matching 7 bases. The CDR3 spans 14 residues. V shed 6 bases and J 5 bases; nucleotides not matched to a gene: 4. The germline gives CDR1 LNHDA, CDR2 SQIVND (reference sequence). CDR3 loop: CASSSRGDNSPLHF. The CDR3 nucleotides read TGTGCCAGTAGCTCCAGGGGGGATAATTCACCCCTCCACTTT.

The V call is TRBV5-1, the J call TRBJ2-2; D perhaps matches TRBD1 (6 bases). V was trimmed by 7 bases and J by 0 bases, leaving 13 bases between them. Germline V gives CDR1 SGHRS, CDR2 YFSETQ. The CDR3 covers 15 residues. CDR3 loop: CASEGTGTNTGELFF. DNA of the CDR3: TGCGCCAGCGAGGGTACAGGGACGAACACCGGGGAGCTGTTTTTT.

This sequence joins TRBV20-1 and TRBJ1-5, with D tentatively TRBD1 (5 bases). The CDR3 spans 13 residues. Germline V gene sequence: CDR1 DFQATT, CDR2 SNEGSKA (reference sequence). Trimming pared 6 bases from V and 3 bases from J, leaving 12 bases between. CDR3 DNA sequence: TGCAGTGCCCCGACAGATCCCAATCAGCCCCAGCATTTT. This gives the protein CSAPTDPNQPQHF.

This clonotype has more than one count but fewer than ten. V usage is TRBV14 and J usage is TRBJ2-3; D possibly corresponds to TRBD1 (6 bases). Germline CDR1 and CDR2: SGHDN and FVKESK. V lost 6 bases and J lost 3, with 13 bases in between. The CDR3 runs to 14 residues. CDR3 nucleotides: TGTGCCAGCAGTCAGACAGGTCAAACAGATACGCAGTATTTT. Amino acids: CASSQTGQTDTQYF. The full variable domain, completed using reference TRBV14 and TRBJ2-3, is EAGVTQFPSHSVIEKGQTVTLRCDPISGHDNLYWYRRVMGKEIKFLLHFVKESKQDESGMPNNRFLAERTGGTYSTLKVQPAELEDSGVYFCASSQTGQTDTQYFGPGTRLTVL.

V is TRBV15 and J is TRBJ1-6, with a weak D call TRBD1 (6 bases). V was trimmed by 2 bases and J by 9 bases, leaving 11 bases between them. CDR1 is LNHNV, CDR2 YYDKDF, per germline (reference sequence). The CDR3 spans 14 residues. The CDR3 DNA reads TGTGCCACCAGCAGAAAAGAACAGGGTTCACCCCTCCACTTT. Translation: CATSRKEQGSPLHF.

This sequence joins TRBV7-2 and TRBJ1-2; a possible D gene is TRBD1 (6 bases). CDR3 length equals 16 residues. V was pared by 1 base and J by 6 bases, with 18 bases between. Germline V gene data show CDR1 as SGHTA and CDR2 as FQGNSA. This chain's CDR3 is CASSLVSGGAVHGYTF. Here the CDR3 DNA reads TGTGCCAGCAGCTTAGTGTCTGGGGGCGCGGTCCATGGCTACACCTTC.

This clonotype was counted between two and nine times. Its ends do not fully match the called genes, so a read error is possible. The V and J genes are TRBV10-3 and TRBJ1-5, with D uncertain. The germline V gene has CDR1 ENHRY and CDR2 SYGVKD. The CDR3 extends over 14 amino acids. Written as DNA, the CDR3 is TGTGCCAGCAGTGACTCTTCCCTCCAAGGGCCCCAGCATTTT. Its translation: CASSDSSLQGPQHF.

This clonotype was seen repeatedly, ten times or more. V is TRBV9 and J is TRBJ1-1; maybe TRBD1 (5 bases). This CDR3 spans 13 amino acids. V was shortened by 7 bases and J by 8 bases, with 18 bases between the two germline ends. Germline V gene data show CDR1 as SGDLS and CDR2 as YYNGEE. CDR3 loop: CASRPPRGAEAFF. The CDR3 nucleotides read TGTGCCAGCCGCCCACCTCGGGGCGCCGAAGCTTTCTTT.

The CDR3 DNA follows: TGCAGTGCGAGCAAGAGGGGATCAACTAATGAAAAACTGTTTTTT. It specifies CSASKRGSTNEKLFF. The V and J genes are TRBV20-1 and TRBJ1-4; D possibly corresponds to TRBD1 (5 bases). Germline V gene sequence: CDR1 DFQATT, CDR2 SNEGSKA (reference sequence). The CDR3 is made up of 15 amino acids. The V and J ends lost 6 bases and 0 bases respectively, with 14 bases between them.

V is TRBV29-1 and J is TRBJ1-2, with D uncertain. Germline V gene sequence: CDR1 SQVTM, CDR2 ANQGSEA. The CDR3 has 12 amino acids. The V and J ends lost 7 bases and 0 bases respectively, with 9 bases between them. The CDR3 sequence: CSAAGTNYGYTF. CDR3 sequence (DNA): TGCAGCGCTGCTGGGACTAACTATGGCTACACCTTC. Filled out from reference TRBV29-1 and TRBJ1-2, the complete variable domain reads SAVISQKPSRDICQRGTSLTIQCQVDSQVTMMFWYRQQPGQSLTLIATANQGSEATYESGFVIDKFPISRPNLTFSTLTVSNMSPEDSSIYLCSAAGTNYGYTFGSGTRLTVV.

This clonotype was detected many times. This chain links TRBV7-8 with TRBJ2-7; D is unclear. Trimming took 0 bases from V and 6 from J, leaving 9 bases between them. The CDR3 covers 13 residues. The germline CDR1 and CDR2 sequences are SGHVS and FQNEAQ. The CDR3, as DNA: TGTGCCAGCAGCTTAGCCGACGCAGGCGAGCAGTACTTC. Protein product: CASSLADAGEQYF.

The CDR3 DNA is TGTGCCATCGGGACGGGGACCCAGGGGGCAGGATACGAGCAGTACTTC. This codes for CAIGTGTQGAGYEQYF. The chain uses TRBV10-3 and TRBJ2-7; 8 bases agree with TRBD1. V was clipped by 8 bases and J by 4 bases; unmatched bases: 16. The CDR3 totals 16 residues. CDR1 is ENHRY and CDR2 is SYGVKD in the germline V gene.

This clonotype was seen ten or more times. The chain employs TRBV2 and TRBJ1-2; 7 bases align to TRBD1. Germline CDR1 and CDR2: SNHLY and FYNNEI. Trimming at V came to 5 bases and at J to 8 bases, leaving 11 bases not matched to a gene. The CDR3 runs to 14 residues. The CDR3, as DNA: TGTGCCAGCAGTTCTTTGGACAGGACGTGGGGCTACACCTTC. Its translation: CASSSLDRTWGYTF.

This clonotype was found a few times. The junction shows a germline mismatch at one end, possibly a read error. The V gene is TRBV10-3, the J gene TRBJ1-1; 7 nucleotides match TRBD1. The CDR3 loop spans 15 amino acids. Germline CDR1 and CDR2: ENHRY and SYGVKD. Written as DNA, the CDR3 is TGTGCCAGCAGTTACTCGACAGGGATCGGCACTGAAGCTTTCTTT. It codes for CASSYSTGIGTEAFF.

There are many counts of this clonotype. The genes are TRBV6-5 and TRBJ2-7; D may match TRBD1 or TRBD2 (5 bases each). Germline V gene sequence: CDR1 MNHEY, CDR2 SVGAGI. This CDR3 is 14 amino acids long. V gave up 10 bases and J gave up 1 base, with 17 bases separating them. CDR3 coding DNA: TGTGCCACGTCGGGACGGTTAACATCCTACGAGCAGTACTTC. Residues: CATSGRLTSYEQYF.